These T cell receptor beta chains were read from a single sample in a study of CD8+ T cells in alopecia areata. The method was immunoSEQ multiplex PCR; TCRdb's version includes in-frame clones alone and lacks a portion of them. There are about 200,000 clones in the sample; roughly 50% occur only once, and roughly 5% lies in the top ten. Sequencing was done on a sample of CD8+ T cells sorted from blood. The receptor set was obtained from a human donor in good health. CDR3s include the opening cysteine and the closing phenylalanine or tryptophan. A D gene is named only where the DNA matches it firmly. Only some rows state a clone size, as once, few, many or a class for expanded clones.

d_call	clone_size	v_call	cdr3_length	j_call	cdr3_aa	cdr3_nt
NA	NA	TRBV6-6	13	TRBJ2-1	CASSYSISNEQFF	TGTGCCAGCAGTTACTCGATCAGCAATGAGCAGTTCTTC
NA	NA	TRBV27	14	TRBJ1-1	CASSPRTAYTEAFF	TGTGCCAGCAGTCCAAGGACAGCATACACTGAAGCTTTCTTT
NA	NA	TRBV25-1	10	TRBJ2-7	CASSYYEQYF	TGTGCCAGCAGTTACTACGAGCAGTACTTC
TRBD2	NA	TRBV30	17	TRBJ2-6	CAWSGVAGLSGANVLTF	TGTGCCTGGAGTGGAGTAGCGGGGCTCTCTGGGGCCAACGTCCTGACTTTC
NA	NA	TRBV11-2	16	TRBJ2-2	CASSLVAGSNTGELFF	TGTGCCAGCAGCTTAGTGGCAGGGTCGAACACCGGGGAGCTGTTTTTT
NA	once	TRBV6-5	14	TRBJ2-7	CASSLTVVSYEQYF	TGTGCCAGCAGCCTGACAGTCGTCTCCTACGAGCAGTACTTC
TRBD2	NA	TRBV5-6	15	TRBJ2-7	CASSSWRGVIYEQYF	TGTGCCAGCAGCTCGTGGCGGGGGGTAATCTACGAGCAGTACTTC
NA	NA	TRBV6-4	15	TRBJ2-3	CASSDSRDPTDTQYF	TGTGCCAGCAGTGACTCGAGGGACCCCACAGATACGCAGTATTTT
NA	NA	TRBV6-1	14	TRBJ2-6	CASSEDTGANVLTF	TGTGCCAGCAGTGAGGATACGGGGGCCAACGTCCTGACTTTC
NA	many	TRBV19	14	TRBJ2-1	CASTFGTGIGEQFF	TGTGCCAGTACTTTTGGGACTGGTATTGGTGAGCAGTTCTTC
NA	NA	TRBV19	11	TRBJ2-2	CASRDTGELFF	TGTGCCAGTAGGGATACCGGGGAGCTGTTTTTT
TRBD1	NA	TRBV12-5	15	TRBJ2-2	CASYRDRGYDGELFF	TGTGCTAGCTACCGGGACAGGGGGTATGACGGGGAGCTGTTTTTT
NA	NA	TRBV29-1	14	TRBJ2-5	CSVEATGIWETQYF	TGCAGCGTTGAAGCCACAGGGATCTGGGAGACCCAGTACTTC
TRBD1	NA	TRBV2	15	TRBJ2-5	CASSEAGTGEETQYF	TGTGCCAGCAGTGAAGCTGGGACAGGTGAAGAGACCCAGTACTTC
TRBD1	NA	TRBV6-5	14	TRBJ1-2	CASTTQGGAGGYTF	TGTGCCAGCACGACCCAGGGGGGGGCCGGTGGCTACACCTTC
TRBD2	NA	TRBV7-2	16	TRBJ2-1	CASSLRGGSSYNEQFF	TGTGCCAGCAGCTTACGCGGGGGGAGCTCCTACAATGAGCAGTTCTTC